Shown below are 29 T cell receptor beta chains from a single sample sequenced in a study of beta chain features in type 1 diabetes. Reverse transcription of all isolated RNA meant that expressed TCRB transcripts were sequenced. Repertoires were generated with immunoSEQ multiplex PCR, while TCRdb's copy carries only in-frame clones and drops some. This sample has around 200,000 clones; roughly an eighth occur once, and the top ten carry about 0.66%. Source material: central memory CD4+ T cells from blood. These receptors all come from a woman between 18 and 29 years old in good health.

Only a few counts were recorded for this clone. The chain links TRBV7-3 to TRBJ2-7; D is perhaps TRBD2 (6 bases). V was shortened by 2 bases and J by 1 base, with 18 bases between the two germline ends. The CDR3 covers 17 residues. Germline CDR1 is SGHTA and CDR2 is FQGTGA. The CDR3 DNA sequence: TGTGCCAGCAGCTTAGCGCGCCCAGCGGGTCGATCCTACGAGCAGTACTTC. Residues: CASSLARPAGRSYEQYF.

Only a few counts were recorded for this clone. The chain employs TRBV30 and TRBJ2-7; no clear D. The CDR3 is made up of 14 amino acids. CDR1 GTSNPN and CDR2 SVGIG come from the germline V gene (reference sequence). Between the trimmed V and J ends, which lost 0 bases and 1 base, there was a span of 10 bases. CDR3 sequence (DNA): TGTGCCTGGAGTGTAAAGCAAGTATCCTACGAGCAGTACTTC. It encodes CAWSVKQVSYEQYF.

This chain connects TRBV7-3 to TRBJ2-6; possibly TRBD1 for D (6 bases). The V and J ends lost 5 bases and 2 bases respectively, with 10 bases between them. The CDR3 spans 15 residues. Germline values: CDR1 SGHTA, CDR2 FQGTGA. CDR3 residues: CASSGYRAGANVLTF. In DNA, the CDR3 is TGTGCCAGCAGCGGTTACAGGGCTGGGGCCAACGTCCTGACTTTC.

This clone was recorded a few times. This chain links TRBV29-1 with TRBJ1-2, with D maybe TRBD1 (6 bases). This CDR3 contains 13 residues. Trimming took 5 bases from V and 2 from J, leaving 12 bases between them. The V gene's germline CDR1 is SQVTM and CDR2 ANQGSEA. The CDR3 region is CSVFRQDNYGYTF. In DNA form, the CDR3 reads TGCAGCGTTTTCCGACAGGACAACTATGGCTACACCTTC.

This clone has more than one count but fewer than ten. The J gene is TRBJ1-1, the V gene TRBV6-5; no reliable D call. This CDR3 has 14 residues. V was clipped by 2 bases and J by 5 bases, with 12 bases between them. Germline V lookup: CDR1 MNHEY, CDR2 SVGAGI. CDR3 DNA: TGTGCCAGCAGTTACCCCGGTAGTCGTACTGAAGCTTTCTTT. It translates to CASSYPGSRTEAFF.

This clone appeared a few times. The rearrangement links TRBV5-1 to TRBJ1-2; TRBD1 agrees at 8 bases. Germline V CDR1 and CDR2: SGHRS, YFSETQ. V gave up 2 bases and J gave up 4 bases; unmatched junction bases: 4. The CDR3 length is 14 residues. CDR3 protein: CASSLQGEGYGYTF. The DNA for the CDR3 is TGCGCCAGCAGCTTACAGGGGGAAGGCTATGGCTACACCTTC.

The chain recombines TRBV11-2 with TRBJ1-5, with D perhaps TRBD1 (5 bases). V gave up 5 bases and J gave up 2 bases, with 13 bases separating them. CDR1 is SGHAT and CDR2 is FQNNGV in the germline V gene. CDR3 length: 15 amino acids. CDR3 sequence reads: CASSVNPRGNQPQHF. DNA of the CDR3: TGTGCCAGCAGCGTTAACCCCAGGGGCAATCAGCCCCAGCATTTT.

Many counts were recorded for this clone. The gene calls are TRBV10-1 and TRBJ1-1; a weak D match, TRBD1 (6 bases). CDR1 and CDR2 (germline): WNHNN, SYGVQD (reference sequence). V shed 0 bases and J shed 6 bases, with 8 bases lying between them. This CDR3 is built from 13 residues. CDR3: CASSESTGPEAFF. In DNA form, the CDR3 reads TGCGCCAGCAGTGAGTCGACAGGCCCTGAAGCTTTCTTT.

The V gene is TRBV11-2, the J gene TRBJ2-5; maybe TRBD2 (5 bases). V was clipped by 2 bases and J by 5 bases, with 9 bases between them. The CDR3 covers 13 residues. Germline CDR1 reads SGHAT; CDR2 reads FQNNGV. CDR3 bases: TGTGCCAGCAGCTTATCGGGATGGGAGACCCAGTACTTC. Its protein is CASSLSGWETQYF.

Only a few counts were recorded for this clone. The CDR3 protein is CSVSKGQGISNEQFF. The CDR3 bases are TGCAGCGTCTCCAAGGGACAGGGGATCTCCAATGAGCAGTTCTTC. The V gene is TRBV29-1, the J gene TRBJ2-1; 10 bases align to TRBD1. The germline V gene encodes CDR1 SQVTM and CDR2 ANQGSEA. Germline trimming cut 6 bases from V and 6 bases from J; bases unmatched to any gene: 11. There are 15 residues in the CDR3.

V and J are TRBV28 and TRBJ2-1; weak D call: TRBD2 (6 bases). The V end lost 4 bases, the J end lost 3 bases, and 13 bases lay between the germline ends. The CDR3 is 15 amino acids. The germline V gene encodes CDR1 MDHEN and CDR2 SYDVKM. Here the CDR3 reads CASSSPGVLYNEQFF. The CDR3, as DNA: TGTGCCAGCAGTTCTCCGGGAGTTCTCTACAATGAGCAGTTCTTC.

In this sample, this clone turned up a few times. The rearrangement uses TRBV7-2 and TRBJ2-7; 11 bases line up with TRBD1. This CDR3 region has 15 residues. Trimming cost V 6 bases and J 5 bases; bases outside gene matches: 9. The V gene's germline CDR1 is SGHTA and CDR2 FQGNSA. The CDR3 bases are TGTGCCAGCAGAGTTGGGACAGGGGGTTATCACGAGCAGTACTTC. Protein sequence: CASRVGTGGYHEQYF.

The chain recombines TRBV28 with TRBJ2-7, with D perhaps matching TRBD1 (6 bases). V shed 6 bases and J shed 8 bases, with 11 bases lying between them. The CDR3 is 11 amino acids. The germline CDR1 and CDR2 sequences are MDHEN and SYDVKM. The CDR3 sequence is CASSSGQKQYF. In DNA form, the CDR3 reads TGTGCCAGCAGCTCCGGACAGAAGCAGTACTTC.

This clone was seen more than once but under ten times. The chain recombines TRBV5-8 with TRBJ2-1; TRBD2 matches at 7 bases. The trim removed 6 bases at V and 3 bases at J, leaving 6 bases unmatched. This CDR3 is 14 amino acids long. CDR1 and CDR2 (germline): SGHTS, YDEGEE. CDR3 amino acids: CASTLTSYYNEQFF. In DNA form, the CDR3 reads TGTGCCAGCACGTTGACTAGCTACTACAATGAGCAGTTCTTC.

This clone showed up just a few times. The rearrangement uses TRBV7-2 and TRBJ2-5, with D perhaps TRBD1 (6 bases). The CDR3 contains 15 residues. With 1 base removed from V and 2 bases from J, the gap between germline ends came to 11 bases. The germline V gene encodes CDR1 SGHTA and CDR2 FQGNSA. The CDR3 DNA sequence: TGTGCCAGCAGCTTAGTAGGACAGCTTCAAGAGACCCAGTACTTC. Its protein product is CASSLVGQLQETQYF. Full variable domain (outside the CDR3, taken from reference TRBV7-2 and TRBJ2-5): GAGVSQSPSNKVTEKGKDVELRCDPISGHTALYWYRQSLGQGLEFLIYFQGNSAPDKSGLPSDRFSAERTGGSVSTLTIQRTQQEDSAVYLCASSLVGQLQETQYFGPGTRLLVL.

The gene calls are TRBV30 and TRBJ1-5; no clear D gene. The length of the CDR3 is 14 residues. The V end lost 0 bases, the J end lost 2 bases, and 8 bases lay between the germline ends. Germline V lookup: CDR1 GTSNPN, CDR2 SVGIG (reference sequence). The CDR3 here is CAWSVNGGNQPQHF. Written as DNA, the CDR3 is TGTGCCTGGAGTGTAAATGGAGGCAATCAGCCCCAGCATTTT.

Only a few counts were recorded for this clone. This chain connects TRBV4-1 to TRBJ2-1, with 10 bases identical to TRBD2. Germline lookup yields CDR1 MGHRA and CDR2 YSYEKL. V dropped 4 bases and J dropped 15; count of bases not matched to a gene: 18. The CDR3 covers 16 residues. In DNA, the CDR3 is TGCGCCAGCAGCCGCCAATCGTTCCTAGCGGGAGATGAGGGGTTCTTC. Its translation is CASSRQSFLAGDEGFF.

This clone was observed a handful of times. The chain recombines TRBV5-1 with TRBJ2-7; D might be TRBD2 (5 bases). CDR1 is SGHRS and CDR2 is YFSETQ in the germline V gene. The germline V and J ends were trimmed by 0 bases and 3 bases, with 13 bases remaining between them. The CDR3 length is 15 residues. Here the CDR3 DNA reads TGCGCCAGCAGCTTGGTACTGTCCGGGGACTACGAGCAGTACTTC. Translated: CASSLVLSGDYEQYF.

The chain links TRBV9 to TRBJ1-1, with TRBD1 as a possible D gene (5 bases). CDR1 is SGDLS and CDR2 is YYNGEE in the germline V gene. The CDR3 consists of 14 residues. Between the trimmed V and J ends, which lost 1 base and 1 base, there was a span of 8 bases. The CDR3: CASSVQGQNTEAFF. The DNA for the CDR3 is TGTGCCAGCAGCGTACAGGGCCAGAACACTGAAGCTTTCTTT.

This clone was seen a handful of times. This chain connects TRBV28 to TRBJ2-3; perhaps TRBD2 as D (6 bases). The germline V gene encodes CDR1 MDHEN and CDR2 SYDVKM. The ends were cut back, 6 bases at V and 1 base at J, with 14 bases in the middle. The CDR3 consists of 15 residues. Here the CDR3 reads CASRGGSVGTDTQYF. The CDR3, as DNA: TGTGCCAGCAGGGGAGGTAGCGTGGGCACAGATACGCAGTATTTT.

The CDR3 protein is CASSVRDRASEAFF. The CDR3 DNA sequence: TGTGCCAGCAGCGTACGGGACAGGGCGTCTGAAGCTTTCTTT. V gene TRBV9 combines with J gene TRBJ1-1; 9 bases agree with TRBD1. Losses at the gene ends were 1 base for V and 6 bases for J; bases not matched to a gene: 4. This CDR3 region has 14 residues. Germline CDR1 reads SGDLS; CDR2 reads YYNGEE.

The chain carries TRBV6-1 and TRBJ2-3, with 7 bases identical to TRBD2. Trimming removed 7 bases from V and 6 bases from J; junction bases left unmatched: 4. Germline V gives CDR1 MNHNS, CDR2 SASEGT. The CDR3 runs to 12 residues. CDR3 DNA sequence: TGTGCCAGCACCGACGGGAGGGATACGCAGTATTTT. Translation gives CASTDGRDTQYF.

This clone was counted between two and nine times. V is TRBV10-3 and J is TRBJ2-7, with D possibly being TRBD1 (6 bases). The length of the CDR3 is 14 residues. The germline V gene encodes CDR1 ENHRY and CDR2 SYGVKD. The V gene lost 4 bases and the J gene lost 2 bases, with 12 bases spanning the gap. CDR3 sequence: CAISGAGVPYEQYF. The DNA for the CDR3 is TGTGCCATCAGTGGGGCAGGGGTCCCCTACGAGCAGTACTTC.

This chain connects TRBV28 to TRBJ1-1; D possibly corresponds to TRBD1 (5 bases). Germline CDR1 and CDR2: MDHEN and SYDVKM. V was pared by 9 bases and J by 11 bases, with 13 bases between. This CDR3 contains 10 residues. The CDR3 region has the DNA TGTGCCAGACGTGGGGAGGGGGCTTTCTTT. The encoded protein is CARRGEGAFF.

The genes are TRBV20-1 and TRBJ2-1; tentatively, D is TRBD2 (5 bases). Germline assignment: CDR1 DFQATT and CDR2 SNEGSKA (reference sequence). The CDR3 totals 11 residues. Trimming removed 4 bases from V and 13 bases from J, with 14 bases in between. CDR3 nucleotides: TGCAGTGCTACTTCCCTCGGACTTCAGTTCTTC. It codes for CSATSLGLQFF.

In its sample, this clone was seen many times. The chain employs TRBV10-3 and TRBJ2-1; 8 bases fit TRBD1. This CDR3 spans 15 amino acids. CDR1 is ENHRY and CDR2 is SYGVKD in the germline V gene. V lost 3 bases and J lost 9; bases outside the gene matches: 10. CDR3 residues: CAISDDRGSRGEQFF. The CDR3, as DNA: TGTGCCATCAGTGATGACAGGGGAAGTCGGGGTGAGCAGTTCTTC.

The sample holds a few counts of this clone. The CDR3 bases are TGTGCCAGCAGTTACTCAACATCCCCCTCTGGAAACACCATATATTTT. This gives the protein CASSYSTSPSGNTIYF. This chain uses TRBV6-5 with TRBJ1-3; D is unclear. The CDR3 runs to 16 residues. Per germline, CDR1 MNHEY and CDR2 SVGAGI. V was clipped by 0 bases and J by 0 bases, with 9 bases between them.

The DNA of the CDR3 is TGTGCCAGCCGACTGATGGACAGCTCCAATCAGCCCCAGCATTTT. It codes for CASRLMDSSNQPQHF. V is TRBV19 and J is TRBJ1-5, with D possibly being TRBD1 (6 bases). CDR3 length: 15 residues. The germline gives CDR1 LNHDA, CDR2 SQIVND (reference sequence). Deletions cut 9 bases from V and 3 bases from J, with 18 bases between.

This clone was observed a few times. The chain employs TRBV30 and TRBJ2-2; TRBD2 matches 10 bases. V was clipped by 2 bases and J by 8 bases; unmatched bases: 5. This CDR3 is 14 amino acids long. Germline V CDR1 and CDR2: GTSNPN, SVGIG (reference sequence). The CDR3 loop reads CAWSRTSGKGELFF. CDR3 in DNA: TGTGCCTGGAGTCGAACTAGCGGGAAGGGGGAGCTGTTTTTT. The full variable domain, in which reference TRBV30 and TRBJ2-2 provide the parts outside the CDR3, is SQTIHQWPATLVQPVGSPLSLECTVEGTSNPNLYWYRQAAGRGLQLLFYSVGIGQISSEVPQNLSASRPQDRQFILSSKKLLLSDSGFYLCAWSRTSGKGELFFGEGSRLTVL.